The following is a T cell receptor beta chain sequence with its context. Participant-reported clinical history was the basis for cohort assignment. The data stem from a study of blood T cell repertoires in COVID-19. The wider study: PBMCs, B-cell-depleted T cells, or T cells were the source of the cDNA or gDNA that made up the material.

The CDR3 contains 14 residues. Germline CDR1 LNHDA, CDR2 SQIVND (reference sequence). V was shortened by 3 bases and J by 8 bases, with 15 bases between the two germline ends. The table came from immunoSEQ multiplex PCR; TCRdb's copy has only in-frame clones and leaves some out. The sample includes roughly 230,000 clones, 65% to 85% of them seen just once. Source material: PBMCs or T cells enriched from blood (not recorded which). The J gene is TRBJ2-3, the V gene TRBV19; the D gene is possibly TRBD2 (5 bases). The TCR sequence derives from a middle-aged man who had recovered from COVID-19. The CDR3 coding sequence is TGTGCCAGTAGTATTGGACCCCGGAGCGGTACGCAGTATTTT. Translating it yields CASSIGPRSGTQYF.